There are many counts of the clone carrying this T cell receptor (beta chain). The CDR3 totals 13 residues. Trimming shortened V by 5 bases and J by 2 bases, and 7 bases separated the two germline ends. CDR1 is SGHAT, CDR2 FQNNGV, per germline. The data were taken from a study of Graves' ophthalmopathy and Graves' hyperthyroidism. CDR3 regions of TCR beta were amplified from RNA transcripts. HTBI-primed RT-PCR formed the first round, and a multiplex PCR formed the second. Via MiXCR, TCRdb re-called the multiplex PCR reads, giving one row per CDR3 protein. In the table there are 300,000 to 400,000 distinct CDR3 sequences, roughly 17% of which are singletons.

The receptor's source is an adult woman with stable Graves' hyperthyroidism. The sequenced sample was peripheral blood. The gene calls are TRBV11-2 and TRBJ1-3; D gene unclear. CDR3 loop: CASSTRPGNTIYF. DNA for the CDR3: TGTGCCAGCAGCACAAGACCTGGAAACACCATATATTTT.